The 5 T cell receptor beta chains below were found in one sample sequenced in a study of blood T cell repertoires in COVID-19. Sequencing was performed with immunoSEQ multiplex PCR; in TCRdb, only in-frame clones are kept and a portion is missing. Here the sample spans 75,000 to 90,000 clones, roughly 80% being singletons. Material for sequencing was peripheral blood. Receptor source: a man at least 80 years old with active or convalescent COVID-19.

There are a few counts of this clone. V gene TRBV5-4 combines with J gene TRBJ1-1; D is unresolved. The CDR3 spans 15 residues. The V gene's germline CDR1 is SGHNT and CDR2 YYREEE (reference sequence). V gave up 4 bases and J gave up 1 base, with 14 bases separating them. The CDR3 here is CASSPEAGENTEAFF. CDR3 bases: TGTGCCAGCAGCCCGGAGGCTGGGGAGAACACTGAAGCTTTCTTT. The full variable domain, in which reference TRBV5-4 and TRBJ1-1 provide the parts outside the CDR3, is ETGVTQSPTHLIKTRGQQVTLRCSSQSGHNTVSWYQQALGQGPQFIFQYYREEENGRGNFPPRFSGLQFPNYSSELNVNALELDDSALYLCASSPEAGENTEAFFGQGTRLTVV.

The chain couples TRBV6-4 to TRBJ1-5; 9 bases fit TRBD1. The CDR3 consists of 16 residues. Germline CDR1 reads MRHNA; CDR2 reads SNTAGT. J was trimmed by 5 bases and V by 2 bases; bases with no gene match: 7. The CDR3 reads CASSDPQGQGHQPQHF. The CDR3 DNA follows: TGTGCCAGCAGTGACCCCCAGGGACAGGGTCATCAGCCCCAGCATTTT.

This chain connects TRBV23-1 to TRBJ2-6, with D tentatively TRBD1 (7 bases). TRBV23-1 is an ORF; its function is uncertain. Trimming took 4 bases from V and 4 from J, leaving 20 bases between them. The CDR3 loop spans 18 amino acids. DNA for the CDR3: TGCGCCAGCAGTCCCGCCCAGGGGGGTTGGACCGGGGCCAACGTCCTGACTTTC. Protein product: CASSPAQGGWTGANVLTF.

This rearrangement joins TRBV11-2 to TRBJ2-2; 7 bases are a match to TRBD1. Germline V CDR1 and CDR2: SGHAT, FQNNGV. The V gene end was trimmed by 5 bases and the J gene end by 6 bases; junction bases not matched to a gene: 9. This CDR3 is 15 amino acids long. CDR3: CASSPPYRGAGELFF. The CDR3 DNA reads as TGTGCCAGCAGCCCACCTTACAGGGGCGCCGGGGAGCTGTTTTTT.

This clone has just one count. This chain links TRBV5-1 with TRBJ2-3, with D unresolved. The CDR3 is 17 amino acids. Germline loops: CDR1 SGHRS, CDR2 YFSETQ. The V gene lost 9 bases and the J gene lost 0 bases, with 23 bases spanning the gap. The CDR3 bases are TGCGCCAAACAAGATAATATCGAGGTTGCAAGCACAGATACGCAGTATTTT. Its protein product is CAKQDNIEVASTDTQYF.